Listed here is a single T cell receptor (beta chain). Its antigen is currently unknown. The sample belongs to a study of T cell responses to AZD1222 COVID-19 vaccine. Study-wide findings and caveats: It was only six AZD1222 recipients who were seropositive at baseline. The CD4 TCRs associated with vaccination extended across spike and predominated at 160-218 and 743-854.

Repertoires were generated with immunoSEQ multiplex PCR, while TCRdb's copy carries only in-frame clones and drops some. The data show about 92,000 clones, roughly nine tenths seen once. Germline V gives CDR1 SGHRS, CDR2 YFSETQ. This CDR3 has 15 amino acids. The junction had 7 bases not matched to a gene; V was cut back by 4 bases and J by 4 bases. The material sequenced was peripheral blood, taken on day 0 of AZD1222 vaccination. The receptor comes from an adult in good health. The J gene is TRBJ2-2, the V gene TRBV5-1, with TRBD1 matching 7 bases. The CDR3 region is CASSPGQLSTGELFF. CDR3 DNA sequence: TGCGCCAGCAGCCCGGGACAGTTGAGCACCGGGGAGCTGTTTTTT.